The 22 T cell receptor beta chains in this list originate from one sample, sequenced in a study of cytomegalovirus exposure and HLA in healthy donors. Assay: immunoSEQ multiplex PCR; the TCRdb copy retains only in-frame clones and omits some. The top ten clones hold about 1% of a sample with roughly 300,000 clones, 87% of them seen once. Sequencing was done on a sample of PBMCs. These receptors originate from a woman in her thirties in good health and CMV-seropositive.

V and J are TRBV4-2 and TRBJ2-7, with 8 bases matching TRBD1. CDR1 is LGHNA, CDR2 YNFKEQ, per germline. The CDR3 spans 16 residues. V shed 2 bases and J 0 bases; nucleotides not matched to a gene: 6. CDR3 amino acids: CASSQPPDRASYEQYF. Written as DNA, the CDR3 is TGTGCCAGCAGCCAACCCCCGGACAGGGCCTCCTACGAGCAGTACTTC.

The chain recombines TRBV6-5 with TRBJ1-1; 7 bases are shared with TRBD1. This CDR3 is built from 14 residues. In germline, CDR1 is MNHEY, CDR2 SVGAGI. After removal of 2 bases from V and 5 bases from J, the junction contained 5 bases not matched to a gene. CDR3 residues: CASSYIQGGTEAFF. CDR3 DNA: TGTGCCAGCAGTTACATCCAGGGGGGGACTGAAGCTTTCTTT.

This clone showed up just a few times. This chain joins TRBV28 and TRBJ1-6, with 9 bases identical to TRBD1. Germline V lookup: CDR1 MDHEN, CDR2 SYDVKM. This CDR3 is built from 15 residues. J gave up 8 bases and V 0 bases, and 2 bases lay outside the gene matches. CDR3 residues: CASSLWGDRDSPLHF. CDR3 coding DNA: TGTGCCAGCAGTTTATGGGGGGACAGGGATTCACCCCTCCACTTT.

This clone was seen only once. V usage is TRBV5-6 and J usage is TRBJ2-2; 8 positions agree with TRBD1. The CDR3 contains 16 residues. CDR1 SGHDT and CDR2 YYEEEE come from the germline V gene. V was clipped by 5 bases and J by 7 bases; unmatched bases: 13. The CDR3 protein is CASSKRQGILGGELFF. In nucleotides, the CDR3 is TGTGCCAGCAGTAAAAGACAGGGGATATTAGGCGGGGAGCTGTTTTTT.

V gene TRBV9 combines with J gene TRBJ1-2, with a tentative D call TRBD1 (6 bases). V dropped 2 bases and J dropped 3 bases, with 14 bases sitting between them. The germline gives CDR1 SGDLS, CDR2 YYNGEE. The CDR3 is 15 amino acids. CDR3 nucleotide sequence: TGTGCCAGCAGCGTCGGAGGGGGGTACGACTATGGCTACACCTTC. Its translation: CASSVGGGYDYGYTF.

V usage is TRBV7-9 and J usage is TRBJ2-5; 14 bases align to TRBD2. J gave up 5 bases and V 1 base, and 3 bases lay outside the gene matches. This CDR3 has 16 residues. CDR1 is SEHNR and CDR2 is FQNEAQ in the germline V gene (reference sequence). The DNA for the CDR3 is TGTGCCAGCAGCTTAGGACTAGCGGGAGGGCAGGAGACCCAGTACTTC. Translation: CASSLGLAGGQETQYF.

This clone showed up just once. V gene TRBV2 combines with J gene TRBJ2-3; TRBD1 aligns across 9 bases. Germline loops: CDR1 SNHLY, CDR2 FYNNEI. The V and J ends lost 7 bases and 3 bases, in that order; junction bases with no gene match: 8. This CDR3 is 15 amino acids long. Here the CDR3 reads CASTKTGTGTDTQYF. CDR3 coding DNA: TGTGCCAGCACCAAAACCGGGACAGGGACAGATACGCAGTATTTT.

This clone was observed a few times. The chain employs TRBV7-9 and TRBJ1-5, with D perhaps matching TRBD1 (5 bases). Germline values: CDR1 SEHNR, CDR2 FQNEAQ (reference sequence). The V end was cut by 1 base, the J end by 8 bases, with 15 bases between. The CDR3 is 15 amino acids. The CDR3 loop reads CASSLGEGRLEPQHF. In nucleotides, the CDR3 is TGTGCCAGCAGCTTAGGTGAGGGACGTTTGGAGCCCCAGCATTTT.

J is TRBJ2-7 and V is TRBV27; 8 nucleotides align to TRBD2. V dropped 3 bases and J dropped 3; count of bases not matched to a gene: 4. The CDR3 is made up of 14 amino acids. The germline V gene encodes CDR1 MNHEY and CDR2 SMNVEV (reference sequence). CDR3 bases: TGTGCCAGCAGTTTGCGGGGGGTCCTCTACGAGCAGTACTTC. Translated, it gives CASSLRGVLYEQYF.

The chain couples TRBV5-5 to TRBJ1-3, with D perhaps matching TRBD1 (5 bases). CDR1 SGHKS and CDR2 YYEKEE come from the germline V gene (reference sequence). V was cut by 0 bases and J by 2 bases, with 9 bases left in between. The CDR3 extends over 15 amino acids. CDR3 nucleotide sequence: TGTGCCAGCAGCTTGGTGGCAGGGACTGGAAACACCATATATTTT. Translating it yields CASSLVAGTGNTIYF.

The V call is TRBV27, the J call TRBJ1-2; maybe TRBD1 (6 bases). The CDR3 has 13 residues. In germline, CDR1 is MNHEY, CDR2 SMNVEV (reference sequence). V dropped 3 bases and J dropped 3 bases, with 8 bases sitting between them. The DNA for the CDR3 is TGTGCCAGCAGTTTTAACAGGGACTATGGCTACACCTTC. This gives the protein CASSFNRDYGYTF.

As concerns this clone: The same CDR3 is also encoded by other DNA sequences in this sample. The CDR3 here is CASSFPNQPQHF. The DNA for the CDR3 is TGTGCCAGCAGTTTCCCGAACCAGCCCCAGCATTTT. The chain combines TRBV27 with TRBJ1-5; D remains unclear. Germline V CDR1 and CDR2: MNHEY, SMNVEV (reference sequence). The CDR3 runs to 12 residues. V lost 3 bases to trimming and J lost 7 bases, with 7 bases between them.

The chain employs TRBV28 and TRBJ1-2; 10 bases fit TRBD1. With V trimmed by 7 bases and J by 4 bases, 6 bases remained unmatched. Germline CDR1 reads MDHEN; CDR2 reads SYDVKM. CDR3 length: 14 residues. The CDR3: CASIPGQGSYGYTF. DNA of the CDR3: TGTGCCAGCATTCCGGGACAGGGGAGCTATGGCTACACCTTC.

The chain couples TRBV30 to TRBJ2-2; no clear D. CDR1 and CDR2 (germline): GTSNPN, SVGIG (reference sequence). V was cut by 3 bases and J by 0 bases, with 8 bases left in between. The CDR3 spans 14 residues. The CDR3 loop is CAWRRVANTGELFF. DNA for the CDR3: TGTGCCTGGAGGCGCGTAGCGAACACCGGGGAGCTGTTTTTT.

The chain links TRBV7-3 to TRBJ1-1; weak D call: TRBD1 (6 bases). V lost 3 bases to trimming and J lost 6 bases, with 11 bases between them. The CDR3 runs 13 residues. The germline V gene encodes CDR1 SGHTA and CDR2 FQGTGA. The DNA of the CDR3 is TGTGCCAGCAGCTTGGGGTCAGGGGCTGAAGCTTTCTTT. Translating gives CASSLGSGAEAFF.

The table lists this clone with a count of one. The chain links TRBV25-1 to TRBJ2-1; TRBD2 might be the D (6 bases). Per germline, CDR1 MGHDK and CDR2 SYGVNS. Trimming stripped 4 bases from V and 4 bases from J, with 17 bases between. This CDR3 has 16 residues. Here the CDR3 reads CASSAASGSDYNEQFF. The CDR3 DNA reads TGTGCCAGCAGTGCCGCTTCCGGGAGCGATTACAATGAGCAGTTCTTC. Filled out from reference TRBV25-1 and TRBJ2-1, the complete variable domain reads EADIYQTPRYLVIGTGKKITLECSQTMGHDKMYWYQQDPGMELHLIHYSYGVNSTEKGDLSSESTVSRIRTEHFPLTLESARPSHTSQYLCASSAASGSDYNEQFFGPGTRLTVL.

The chain couples TRBV4-1 to TRBJ2-7; the match to TRBD2 covers 7 bases. The V segment lost 3 bases and the J segment 3 bases; nucleotides outside the gene matches: 8. Germline V gene data show CDR1 as MGHRA and CDR2 as YSYEKL. The CDR3 totals 15 residues. CDR3 DNA sequence: TGCGCCAGCAGCCACGGGCGCGGGGGACGCTACGAGCAGTACTTC. Its translation: CASSHGRGGRYEQYF.

The V gene is TRBV4-3, the J gene TRBJ1-6; D gene unclear. The CDR3 is made up of 16 amino acids. The germline gives CDR1 LGHNA, CDR2 YSLEER. V was cut by 1 base and J by 3 bases, with 10 bases left in between. This CDR3 is CASSQATKSYNSPLHF. The CDR3, as DNA: TGCGCCAGCAGCCAAGCGACGAAAAGCTATAATTCACCCCTCCACTTT.

The chain is built from TRBV4-2 and TRBJ1-5, with 9 bases lining up with TRBD1. Trimming cost V 3 bases and J 0 bases; bases outside gene matches: 3. From germline, CDR1 is LGHNA and CDR2 YNFKEQ. The length of the CDR3 is 16 residues. This CDR3 reads CASSQPGQGSNQPQHF. The CDR3, as DNA: TGTGCCAGCAGCCAGCCGGGACAGGGTAGCAATCAGCCCCAGCATTTT.

The V gene is TRBV19, the J gene TRBJ2-4; 7 bases agree with TRBD2. The V segment lost 6 bases and the J segment 0 bases; nucleotides outside the gene matches: 5. The germline V gene encodes CDR1 LNHDA and CDR2 SQIVND (reference sequence). This CDR3 spans 15 amino acids. CDR3 in amino acids: CASSVSGLAKNIQYF. The CDR3 region has the DNA TGTGCCAGTAGCGTTAGCGGGCTAGCCAAAAACATTCAGTACTTC. The complete variable domain, with remaining parts taken from reference TRBV19 and TRBJ2-4, reads DGGITQSPKYLFRKEGQNVTLSCEQNLNHDAMYWYRQDPGQGLRLIYYSQIVNDFQKGDIAEGYSVSREKKESFPLTVTSAQKNPTAFYLCASSVSGLAKNIQYFGAGTRLSVL.

This chain uses TRBV7-8 with TRBJ1-4; 9 nucleotides match TRBD1. Germline CDR1 SGHVS, CDR2 FQNEAQ. The CDR3 extends over 17 amino acids. The junction had 14 bases not matched to a gene; V was cut back by 4 bases and J by 8 bases. CDR3 nucleotide sequence: TGTGCCAGCAGCTCTGTCCAAACAGGGGGCGTAGGGGAAAAACTGTTTTTT. It is translated as CASSSVQTGGVGEKLFF. The whole variable domain, remainder taken from reference TRBV7-8 and TRBJ1-4, is GAGVSQSPRYKVAKRGQDVALRCDPISGHVSLFWYQQALGQGPEFLTYFQNEAQLDKSGLPSDRFFAERPEGSVSTLKIQRTQQEDSAVYLCASSSVQTGGVGEKLFFGSGTQLSVL.

Comment on this clone: Compared with germline, one end of the junction differs, possibly owing to a read error. The V call is TRBV2, the J call TRBJ2-5, with D possibly TRBD1 on 5 matching bases. This CDR3 has 15 residues. The germline gives CDR1 SNHLY, CDR2 FYNNEI. CDR3 sequence (DNA): TGTGCCAGCAGGGAAGGGGTACTCACCAAAGAGACCCAGTACTTC. Amino acids: CASREGVLTKETQYF. Using reference TRBV2 and TRBJ2-5 for the parts outside the CDR3, the full variable domain is EPEVTQTPSHQVTQMGQEVILRCVPISNHLYFYWYRQILGQKVEFLVSFYNNEISEKSEIFDDQFSVERPDGSNFTLKIRSTKLEDSAMYFCASREGVLTKETQYFGPGTRLLVL.